Following are 23 T cell receptor beta chains from one sample sequenced in a study of T cells in localized non-small cell lung cancer. Method: immunoSEQ multiplex PCR; TCRdb's copy keeps in-frame clones and lacks some. The sample has around 26,000 clones, 75% to 95% seen once. This specimen consisted of peripheral blood, obtained before any cancer treatment. These receptors were obtained from an older female donor with stage II squamous cell lung carcinoma.

The V gene is TRBV7-3, the J gene TRBJ1-3; TRBD1 aligns across 8 bases. The length of the CDR3 is 14 residues. The junction had 4 bases not matched to a gene; V was cut back by 5 bases and J by 4 bases. Germline values: CDR1 SGHTA, CDR2 FQGTGA. The CDR3: CASSPRQGGNTIYF. The CDR3 nucleotides read TGTGCCAGCAGCCCCCGACAGGGGGGAAACACCATATATTTT.

This chain links TRBV10-1 with TRBJ1-1; no reliable D call. The germline CDR1 and CDR2 sequences are WNHNN and SYGVQD (reference sequence). V gave up 6 bases and J gave up 4 bases, with 27 bases separating them. This CDR3 has 18 amino acids. CDR3 in amino acids: CASRSPHQEFRVITEAFF. The CDR3 DNA reads as TGCGCCAGCAGGTCACCCCATCAGGAATTTCGGGTGATCACTGAAGCTTTCTTT.

DNA for the CDR3: TGTGCCAGCAGCTTGGGGGGAGACCAAGAGACCCAGTACTTC. Its translation is CASSLGGDQETQYF. The chain uses TRBV5-5 and TRBJ2-5; tentatively, D is TRBD2 (5 bases). Looked up from germline, CDR1 is SGHKS and CDR2 is YYEKEE (reference sequence). V was pared by 0 bases and J by 0 bases, with 6 bases between. There are 14 residues in the CDR3.

The chain employs TRBV7-9 and TRBJ1-1, with no clear D. Germline-derived CDR1 and CDR2 are SEHNR and FQNEAQ (reference sequence). The CDR3 consists of 17 residues. V lost 1 base to trimming and J lost 1 base, with 16 bases between them. The CDR3 bases are TGTGCCAGCAGCTTAGACTTTCTTGACCCTAAGAACACTGAAGCTTTCTTT. It is translated as CASSLDFLDPKNTEAFF.

This clone was detected only once. The genes are TRBV28 and TRBJ1-1, with D perhaps matching TRBD1 (6 bases). The CDR3 runs 15 residues. Germline CDR1 MDHEN, CDR2 SYDVKM. V dropped 5 bases and J dropped 4 bases, with 17 bases sitting between them. The CDR3: CASSPLRGASTEAFF. DNA for the CDR3: TGTGCCAGCAGTCCCTTACGGGGGGCGAGCACTGAAGCTTTCTTT.

The chain couples TRBV5-1 to TRBJ2-5; D is possibly TRBD2 (5 bases). With 4 bases removed from V and 5 bases from J, the gap between germline ends came to 9 bases. CDR1 SGHRS and CDR2 YFSETQ come from the germline V gene. There are 12 residues in the CDR3. In DNA, the CDR3 is TGCGCCAGCAGCGCCCCGGGGGAGACCCAGTACTTC. Translating it yields CASSAPGETQYF.

The chain carries TRBV11-2 and TRBJ2-7; either TRBD1 or TRBD2 may fit D (5 bases each). V lost 5 bases and J 3 bases, leaving 11 bases between the germline ends. Germline loops: CDR1 SGHAT, CDR2 FQNNGV. This CDR3 contains 13 residues. The CDR3 region has the DNA TGTGCCAGCAGCGGGGACGGTTTCTACGAGCAGTACTTC. Its protein is CASSGDGFYEQYF.

The chain joins TRBV9 to TRBJ1-1, with TRBD1 identical over 7 bases. The trim removed 0 bases at V and 1 base at J, leaving 12 bases unmatched. Looked up from germline, CDR1 is SGDLS and CDR2 is YYNGEE. The CDR3 covers 18 residues. CDR3 protein: CASSVDGGTAKGNTEAFF. CDR3 coding DNA: TGTGCCAGCAGCGTAGACGGGGGGACAGCTAAGGGGAACACTGAAGCTTTCTTT. The full variable domain, rest sourced from reference TRBV9 and TRBJ1-1, is DSGVTQTPKHLITATGQRVTLRCSPRSGDLSVYWYQQSLDQGLQFLIQYYNGEERAKGNILERFSAQQFPDLHSELNLSSLELGDSALYFCASSVDGGTAKGNTEAFFGQGTRLTVV.

V usage is TRBV29-1 and J usage is TRBJ2-5; D not certain. Germline V CDR1 and CDR2: SQVTM, ANQGSEA. Trimming pared 4 bases from V and 5 bases from J, leaving 20 bases between. This CDR3 has 15 residues. CDR3 nucleotides: TGCAGCGTTGCCCACGGCCCTTCTAGAGAGGAGACCCAGTACTTC. It yields the protein CSVAHGPSREETQYF.

The chain recombines TRBV18 with TRBJ2-5; D not resolved. Germline CDR1 reads KGHSH; CDR2 reads LQKENI. The CDR3 sequence is 11 residues long. The ends were cut back, 6 bases at V and 1 base at J, with 3 bases in the middle. Here the CDR3 DNA reads TGTGCCAGCTCCCTCCAAGAGACCCAGTACTTC. It yields the protein CASSLQETQYF.

This clone was seen a single time. J is TRBJ2-5 and V is TRBV7-2, with 7 nucleotides matching TRBD1. After removal of 2 bases from V and 1 base from J, the junction contained 1 base not matched to a gene. The CDR3 spans 14 residues. Germline values: CDR1 SGHTA, CDR2 FQGNSA. CDR3 sequence reads: CASSLWTGQETQYF. In DNA, the CDR3 is TGTGCCAGCAGCTTATGGACAGGCCAAGAGACCCAGTACTTC.

The V call is TRBV5-1, the J call TRBJ1-1, with TRBD1 matching 8 bases. Germline CDR1 is SGHRS and CDR2 is YFSETQ. The CDR3 is 14 residues long. After removal of 2 bases from V and 2 bases from J, the junction contained 2 bases not matched to a gene. CDR3 sequence: CASSFTGGNTEAFF. CDR3 DNA: TGCGCCAGCAGCTTTACAGGGGGTAACACTGAAGCTTTCTTT.

This clone was seen a few times. This chain uses TRBV30 with TRBJ1-1, with D perhaps matching TRBD1 (5 bases). Germline V gene sequence: CDR1 GTSNPN, CDR2 SVGIG (reference sequence). CDR3 length: 14 amino acids. V dropped 7 bases and J dropped 2 bases, with 17 bases sitting between them. The CDR3 spells CASVFRDGNTEAFF. The CDR3 DNA reads as TGTGCCTCAGTCTTCCGGGACGGAAACACTGAAGCTTTCTTT.

In its sample, this clone was seen a few times. The chain joins TRBV4-2 to TRBJ1-4, with D perhaps TRBD1 (5 bases). Trimming removed 2 bases at V and 2 bases at J, with 9 bases between. This CDR3 spans 15 amino acids. CDR1 and CDR2 (germline): LGHNA, YNFKEQ. The CDR3 nucleotides are TGTGCCAGCAGCCAACAATGGGGGACTAATGAAAAACTGTTTTTT. It specifies CASSQQWGTNEKLFF.

This sequence joins TRBV27 and TRBJ1-3; D ambiguous. The CDR3 is made up of 14 amino acids. Trimming left V 7 bases short and J 4 bases short, with 14 bases between. Germline CDR1 is MNHEY and CDR2 is SMNVEV (reference sequence). CDR3 loop: CASIGGIRGNTIYF. In nucleotides, the CDR3 is TGTGCCAGCATCGGTGGGATTCGAGGAAACACCATATATTTT.

This chain links TRBV7-2 with TRBJ1-2; no definite D call. This CDR3 has 12 amino acids. V dropped 11 bases and J dropped 6 bases, with 16 bases sitting between them. Germline loops: CDR1 SGHTA, CDR2 FQGNSA. The CDR3 is CAFSPGGHGYTF. The DNA for the CDR3 is TGTGCCTTCAGCCCCGGCGGGCATGGCTACACCTTC.

V usage is TRBV2 and J usage is TRBJ2-3; D is possibly TRBD1 or TRBD2 (5 bases each). Germline CDR1 reads SNHLY; CDR2 reads FYNNEI. The V gene lost 8 bases and the J gene lost 4 bases, with 16 bases spanning the gap. The CDR3 extends over 14 amino acids. In DNA form, the CDR3 reads TGTGCCAGCGGGGGTAGCGTGAGCCCAGATACGCAGTATTTT. This translates into CASGGSVSPDTQYF.

The chain has TRBV19 and TRBJ1-3; 10 bases agree with TRBD1. CDR1 and CDR2 from the germline V gene are LNHDA and SQIVND (reference sequence). The CDR3 covers 17 residues. V gave up 5 bases and J gave up 0 bases; unmatched junction bases: 7. The CDR3 nucleotides are TGTGCCAGTAGTGCCGACAGGGGGCCCCGCTCTGGAAACACCATATATTTT. This encodes CASSADRGPRSGNTIYF.

The genes are TRBV10-3 and TRBJ2-2; D remains unclear. Germline values: CDR1 ENHRY, CDR2 SYGVKD. V dropped 0 bases and J dropped 6 bases, with 14 bases sitting between them. The length of the CDR3 is 16 residues. The CDR3 loop is CAISESNSGLSGELFF. The CDR3 DNA is TGTGCCATCAGTGAGTCGAATTCGGGCCTCTCCGGGGAGCTGTTTTTT.

The chain recombines TRBV11-2 with TRBJ1-1, with TRBD1 as a possible D gene (6 bases). V lost 5 bases and J 7 bases, leaving 20 bases between the germline ends. Per the germline V gene, CDR1 is SGHAT and CDR2 is FQNNGV. CDR3 size: 15 residues. CDR3 bases: TGTGCCAGCAGCAGTTTAGCCGGGGGCCTCCATGAAGCTTTCTTT. Translating it yields CASSSLAGGLHEAFF.

The genes are TRBV30 and TRBJ2-7; 8 bases fit TRBD2. The trim removed 4 bases at V and 3 bases at J, leaving 11 bases unmatched. The CDR3 contains 15 residues. The germline gives CDR1 GTSNPN, CDR2 SVGIG (reference sequence). CDR3 loop: CAWTRGGKGFYEQYF. The CDR3 DNA sequence: TGTGCCTGGACCCGGGGGGGGAAAGGGTTCTACGAGCAGTACTTC.

The V call is TRBV25-1, the J call TRBJ1-1, with D tentatively TRBD1 (6 bases). Germline V gene lookup returns CDR1 MGHDK and CDR2 SYGVNS. The CDR3 runs 11 residues. V was clipped by 6 bases and J by 8 bases, with 10 bases between them. Written as DNA, the CDR3 is TGTGCCAGCAGGAACAGGGTCGAAGCTTTCTTT. It translates to CASRNRVEAFF.

This clone came up once. This chain joins TRBV5-6 and TRBJ1-6, with unresolved D. This CDR3 region has 14 residues. V lost 4 bases, J lost 11 bases, and 16 bases lay in between. The germline V gene has CDR1 SGHDT and CDR2 YYEEEE. CDR3 sequence reads: CASSPAVRSAPLHF. CDR3 in DNA: TGTGCCAGCAGCCCGGCGGTCCGGTCGGCACCCCTCCACTTT.